A single sample is the source of the 29 T cell receptor beta chains below, sequenced in a study of cytomegalovirus exposure and HLA in healthy donors. The PCR had 60 Vbeta and 13 Jbeta primers. Using immunoSEQ multiplex PCR, the repertoire was profiled, and TCRdb retains in-frame clones only, with some absent. The sample includes some 140,000 clones, more than 70% seen only once; the top ten take 2.5% to 3.5%. Input material: PBMCs. These receptors came from a man aged 40-49 years in good health and CMV-seronegative.

The rearrangement uses TRBV2 and TRBJ1-1; D uncertain. The CDR3 extends over 14 amino acids. Germline values: CDR1 SNHLY, CDR2 FYNNEI. V shed 4 bases and J shed 0 bases, with 9 bases lying between them. The CDR3 DNA reads as TGTGCCAGCAGTGGGGCACTCATGAACACTGAAGCTTTCTTT. Translation gives CASSGALMNTEAFF.

The chain couples TRBV28 to TRBJ2-7, with D maybe TRBD2 (5 bases). Germline loops: CDR1 MDHEN, CDR2 SYDVKM. The CDR3 consists of 14 residues. The V end lost 2 bases, the J end lost 3 bases, and 11 bases lay between the germline ends. DNA for the CDR3: TGTGCCAGCAGTTTAAGCGGTACCCGCTACGAGCAGTACTTC. This translates into CASSLSGTRYEQYF.

This clone appeared once. The CDR3 sequence: CASSFYRGRRTEAFF. The CDR3, as DNA: TGTGCCAGCAGCTTTTACAGGGGGCGGAGAACTGAAGCTTTCTTT. V gene TRBV7-9 combines with J gene TRBJ1-1; 9 bases agree with TRBD1. The CDR3 runs to 15 residues. J gave up 5 bases and V 3 bases, and 7 bases lay outside the gene matches. Germline V gene lookup returns CDR1 SEHNR and CDR2 FQNEAQ (reference sequence).

This clone has a handful of counts. The CDR3 nucleotides read TGTGCCAGCAGCGTGACTAGCGGGTTCTACAATGAGCAGTTCTTC. This translates into CASSVTSGFYNEQFF. The gene calls are TRBV11-3 and TRBJ2-1; 10 bases align to TRBD2. This CDR3 contains 15 residues. The V and J ends lost 5 bases and 3 bases, in that order; junction bases with no gene match: 4. In germline, CDR1 is SGHNT, CDR2 YENEEA. The variable domain in full, with the rest retrieved from reference TRBV11-3 and TRBJ2-1, is EAGVVQSPRYKIIEKKQPVAFWCNPISGHNTLYWYLQNLGQGPELLIRYENEEAVDDSQLPKDRFSAERLKGVDSTLKIQPAELGDSAVYLCASSVTSGFYNEQFFGPGTRLTVL.

The genes are TRBV5-1 and TRBJ2-3; TRBD2 is a possible D gene (6 bases). The CDR3 length is 14 residues. Germline V lookup: CDR1 SGHRS, CDR2 YFSETQ. The V gene lost 4 bases and the J gene lost 2 bases, with 11 bases spanning the gap. CDR3 amino acids: CASSLGDSTDTQYF. The CDR3 coding sequence is TGCGCCAGCAGCCTAGGGGACTCCACAGATACGCAGTATTTT.

This clone was observed a single time. This sequence joins TRBV19 and TRBJ2-6; 12 nucleotides line up with TRBD2. The CDR3 has 18 amino acids. The germline CDR1 and CDR2 sequences are LNHDA and SQIVND (reference sequence). V trimming: 3 bases; J trimming: 0 bases; junction bases outside the gene matches: 3. The CDR3 protein is CASSMGLAGGSGANVLTF. The CDR3 nucleotides read TGTGCCAGTAGTATGGGACTAGCGGGTGGCTCTGGGGCCAACGTCCTGACTTTC.

The rearrangement joins TRBV9 to TRBJ2-5, with 10 bases matching TRBD2. The CDR3 has 16 amino acids. Per the germline V gene, CDR1 is SGDLS and CDR2 is YYNGEE. J gave up 5 bases and V 3 bases, and 10 bases lay outside the gene matches. The CDR3 nucleotides read TGTGCCAGCAGCGCTGTACCGGGACTAGCGTTCGAGACCCAGTACTTC. Translated, it gives CASSAVPGLAFETQYF. The full variable domain, in which reference TRBV9 and TRBJ2-5 provide the parts outside the CDR3, is DSGVTQTPKHLITATGQRVTLRCSPRSGDLSVYWYQQSLDQGLQFLIQYYNGEERAKGNILERFSAQQFPDLHSELNLSSLELGDSALYFCASSAVPGLAFETQYFGPGTRLLVL.

This chain connects TRBV9 to TRBJ2-7, with D possibly being TRBD1 (5 bases). V was clipped by 0 bases and J by 0 bases, with 10 bases between them. The CDR3 consists of 15 residues. Looked up from germline, CDR1 is SGDLS and CDR2 is YYNGEE. The CDR3 DNA reads TGTGCCAGCAGCGTAGGACAGTCCCTCTCCTACGAGCAGTACTTC. It translates to CASSVGQSLSYEQYF.

The chain has TRBV5-4 and TRBJ2-5; the match to TRBD1 covers 8 bases. This CDR3 is built from 18 residues. J gave up 2 bases and V 4 bases, and 16 bases lay outside the gene matches. The germline V gene encodes CDR1 SGHNT and CDR2 YYREEE (reference sequence). CDR3 DNA: TGTGCCAGCAGCCCGGGACAGGCCCTAAGAAAAGGTCAAGAGACCCAGTACTTC. Its translation: CASSPGQALRKGQETQYF.

The rearrangement links TRBV7-9 to TRBJ2-3, with 13 nucleotides matching TRBD2. The junction had 6 bases not matched to a gene; V was cut back by 6 bases and J by 3 bases. Germline assignment: CDR1 SEHNR and CDR2 FQNEAQ (reference sequence). This CDR3 is built from 16 residues. Here the CDR3 reads CASRPTSGRGTDTQYF. The CDR3 DNA sequence: TGTGCCAGCAGACCAACTAGCGGGAGGGGGACAGATACGCAGTATTTT.

V usage is TRBV6-5 and J usage is TRBJ2-3, with 7 bases matching TRBD2. Germline values: CDR1 MNHEY, CDR2 SVGAGI. The V and J ends lost 0 bases and 1 base, in that order; junction bases with no gene match: 4. The CDR3 sequence is 16 residues long. DNA for the CDR3: TGTGCCAGCAGTTACTCGGGGGGGAGGGGCACAGATACGCAGTATTTT. Translating it yields CASSYSGGRGTDTQYF.

The chain links TRBV4-3 to TRBJ2-1; 9 nucleotides line up with TRBD1. Germline V lookup: CDR1 LGHNA, CDR2 YSLEER. V was clipped by 1 base and J by 8 bases; unmatched bases: 3. This CDR3 contains 14 residues. The CDR3: CASSQAGQGDEQFF. Written as DNA, the CDR3 is TGCGCCAGCAGCCAAGCGGGACAGGGCGATGAGCAGTTCTTC.

This clone was seen more than once but under ten times. The chain has TRBV7-9 and TRBJ1-2, with D maybe TRBD1 (5 bases). Trimming left V 8 bases short and J 2 bases short, with 9 bases between. The germline V gene has CDR1 SEHNR and CDR2 FQNEAQ (reference sequence). The length of the CDR3 is 12 residues. DNA for the CDR3: TGTGCCAGCTCGACAGAGAACTATGGCTACACCTTC. This encodes CASSTENYGYTF.

The V and J genes are TRBV5-6 and TRBJ2-1, with 7 bases aligning to TRBD2. J was trimmed by 0 bases and V by 4 bases; bases with no gene match: 7. The CDR3 totals 16 residues. The germline V gene has CDR1 SGHDT and CDR2 YYEEEE. The CDR3 DNA follows: TGTGCCAGCAGCCCCATAGCGGGTAGCTCCTACAATGAGCAGTTCTTC. This codes for CASSPIAGSSYNEQFF.

The chain is built from TRBV4-2 and TRBJ2-6, with D hard to call. This CDR3 comprises 18 residues. V was pared by 0 bases and J by 0 bases, with 12 bases between. CDR1 and CDR2 (germline): LGHNA, YNFKEQ. This CDR3 is CASSQEIDLGSGANVLTF. CDR3 coding DNA: TGTGCCAGCAGCCAAGAAATAGACTTAGGCTCTGGGGCCAACGTCCTGACTTTC.

The chain uses TRBV4-3 and TRBJ2-1, with TRBD2 matching over 13 bases. V dropped 0 bases and J dropped 4; count of bases not matched to a gene: 6. The germline V gene encodes CDR1 LGHNA and CDR2 YSLEER. The CDR3 loop spans 18 amino acids. The CDR3 loop reads CASSQDVLAGGLYNEQFF. CDR3 DNA: TGCGCCAGCAGCCAAGATGTACTAGCGGGGGGGCTTTACAATGAGCAGTTCTTC.

The chain employs TRBV4-2 and TRBJ2-3; 10 bases line up with TRBD2. Germline values: CDR1 LGHNA, CDR2 YNFKEQ. This CDR3 comprises 17 residues. V shed 4 bases and J 2 bases; nucleotides not matched to a gene: 9. The DNA of the CDR3 is TGTGCCAGCAGCCCCAATGGACTAGCGGACTTCACAGATACGCAGTATTTT. Amino acids: CASSPNGLADFTDTQYF.

Notes on this clone: Other DNA sequences in the same sample also yield this CDR3. The chain joins TRBV6-5 to TRBJ2-5, with TRBD1 matching over 8 bases. The trim removed 0 bases at V and 4 bases at J, leaving 4 bases unmatched. Germline V lookup: CDR1 MNHEY, CDR2 SVGAGI. This CDR3 spans 15 amino acids. CDR3 region: CASSYSTGVGETQYF. CDR3 coding DNA: TGTGCCAGCAGTTACTCGACAGGGGTTGGAGAGACCCAGTACTTC.

The chain is built from TRBV2 and TRBJ2-7; tentatively, D is TRBD2 (5 bases). From germline, CDR1 is SNHLY and CDR2 FYNNEI. The CDR3 is made up of 13 amino acids. V dropped 3 bases and J dropped 4 bases, with 10 bases sitting between them. The CDR3 is CASSDGNSYEQYF. CDR3 in DNA: TGTGCCAGCAGTGACGGGAACAGTTACGAGCAGTACTTC.

The chain couples TRBV4-1 to TRBJ2-5, with 12 nucleotides matching TRBD2. CDR3 length: 19 residues. Germline CDR1 is MGHRA and CDR2 is YSYEKL. The V segment lost 1 base and the J segment 5 bases; nucleotides outside the gene matches: 14. Here the CDR3 DNA reads TGCGCCAGCAGCCAAGCCGTTCGTCTAGCGGGGGGGCCCGGGGAGACCCAGTACTTC. It yields the protein CASSQAVRLAGGPGETQYF.

V and J are TRBV30 and TRBJ1-1, with 7 bases lining up with TRBD1. Trimming removed 3 bases from V and 5 bases from J; junction bases left unmatched: 6. This CDR3 is 13 amino acids long. The germline gives CDR1 GTSNPN, CDR2 SVGIG (reference sequence). CDR3 DNA sequence: TGTGCCTGGAGAAGACAGGGCGAGACTGAAGCTTTCTTT. This codes for CAWRRQGETEAFF.

The CDR3 loop is CASSLLQGKRGNTEAFF. CDR3 nucleotide sequence: TGCGCCAGCTCCTTACTCCAGGGGAAAAGAGGGAACACTGAAGCTTTCTTT. This chain links TRBV5-1 with TRBJ1-1; maybe TRBD1 (6 bases). The CDR3 covers 17 residues. Germline V lookup: CDR1 SGHRS, CDR2 YFSETQ. Between the trimmed V and J ends, which lost 7 bases and 1 base, there was a span of 23 bases.

J is TRBJ1-4 and V is TRBV6-6; D is ambiguous. The CDR3 spans 16 residues. Trimming pared 4 bases from V and 5 bases from J, leaving 17 bases between. Germline lookup yields CDR1 MNHNY and CDR2 SVGAGI (reference sequence). The CDR3 DNA sequence: TGTGCCAGCAGTTCGGCGGATCTAGCGGGGAATGAAAAACTGTTTTTT. It codes for CASSSADLAGNEKLFF.

This clone was counted once. The chain employs TRBV5-1 and TRBJ1-6, with 8 nucleotides matching TRBD1. Trimming removed 7 bases from V and 8 bases from J; junction bases left unmatched: 11. Germline CDR1 is SGHRS and CDR2 is YFSETQ. The CDR3 is 15 amino acids. CDR3 nucleotides: TGCGCCAGCGGGTATGGACAGGGTGACCATTCACCCCTCCACTTT. Its translation is CASGYGQGDHSPLHF.

This clone was detected a few times. The rearrangement links TRBV7-2 to TRBJ2-1, with D unresolved. V was clipped by 6 bases and J by 9 bases, with 9 bases between them. The CDR3 extends over 11 amino acids. Germline CDR1 SGHTA, CDR2 FQGNSA. The CDR3 here is CASSMAAEQFF. In DNA form, the CDR3 reads TGTGCCAGCAGTATGGCGGCTGAGCAGTTCTTC.

The J gene is TRBJ2-7, the V gene TRBV4-1; 12 bases match TRBD2. Trimming cost V 6 bases and J 7 bases; bases outside gene matches: 13. CDR1 is MGHRA, CDR2 YSYEKL, per germline. The CDR3 sequence is 16 residues long. CDR3 coding DNA: TGCGCCAGCAGTCCTAGCGGGGGGGCCGTATGGTGGGAGCAGTACTTC. The encoded protein is CASSPSGGAVWWEQYF.

J is TRBJ1-1 and V is TRBV6-1, with a tentative D call TRBD1 (5 bases). The CDR3 spans 14 residues. The V gene lost 4 bases and the J gene lost 1 base, with 10 bases spanning the gap. CDR1 is MNHNS and CDR2 is SASEGT in the germline V gene. The CDR3 sequence is CASSVRGRNTEAFF. For the CDR3, the DNA is TGTGCCAGCAGTGTGCGGGGGAGGAACACTGAAGCTTTCTTT.

The chain uses TRBV4-3 and TRBJ1-2; D is unresolved. In germline, CDR1 is LGHNA, CDR2 YSLEER. There are 17 residues in the CDR3. Deletions cut 0 bases from V and 2 bases from J, with 16 bases between. This CDR3 reads CASSQEGSGLLNYGYTF. The CDR3 nucleotides are TGCGCCAGCAGCCAAGAGGGGTCAGGACTGCTGAACTATGGCTACACCTTC.

The chain uses TRBV4-1 and TRBJ2-1; the match to TRBD2 covers 10 bases. The CDR3 consists of 17 residues. The germline V gene encodes CDR1 MGHRA and CDR2 YSYEKL. V gave up 2 bases and J gave up 3 bases; unmatched junction bases: 7. CDR3 region: CASSQKAGGRNYNEQFF. CDR3 DNA sequence: TGCGCCAGCAGCCAAAAAGCGGGGGGGCGAAACTACAATGAGCAGTTCTTC.